These T cell receptor beta chains were read from a single sample in a study of blood T cell repertoires in COVID-19. This table comes from immunoSEQ multiplex PCR, and its TCRdb copy is limited to in-frame clones, with some not included. The sample holds about 120,000 clones, around 89% seen once. The specimen was peripheral blood. These TCRs come from a man between 65 and 80 years old with active or convalescent COVID-19. The CDR3 runs from the conserved cysteine through the conserved F or W. D genes are given only for firm matches. Rows may omit the clone size; those that give it use once, few, many or a size class.

d_call j_call clone_size v_call cdr3_nt cdr3_aa
TRBD1 TRBJ2-7 - TRBV6-2/TRBV6-3 TGTGCCAGCAGCTTCGGACAGGGCTCTTACGAGCAGTACTTC CASSFGQGSYEQYF
- TRBJ2-6 - TRBV5-1 TGCGCCAGCAGCACGACAGGATATCTCTCTGGGGCCAACGTCCTGACTTTC CASSTTGYLSGANVLTF
TRBD1 TRBJ1-1 - TRBV19 TGTGCCAGTAGCCGGGACAGCGGTCAGGCTTTCTTT CASSRDSGQAFF
TRBD1 TRBJ1-6 - TRBV25-1 TGTGCCAGCGGGAGGACAGGGATGGAATCACCCCTCCACTTT CASGRTGMESPLHF
- TRBJ2-7 - TRBV5-1 TGCGCCAGCAGCTTGAACGGGGGCGAGCAGTACTTC CASSLNGGEQYF
TRBD1 TRBJ1-1 - TRBV7-3 TGTGCCAGCAGCACTTCAGGGGGCCGGTACCACACTGAAGCTTTCTTT CASSTSGGRYHTEAFF
- TRBJ2-7 few TRBV28 TGTGCCAGCAGTTTAGGTCCGGGAAATTCCTACGAGCAGTACTTC CASSLGPGNSYEQYF
- TRBJ1-5 - TRBV18 TGTGCCAGCTCAGATCAGGGTAATAGCAATCAGCCCCAGCATTTT CASSDQGNSNQPQHF
- TRBJ2-3 once TRBV7-3 TGTGCCAGCAGCTTAATGGCGGCCCCCACAGATACGCAGTATTTT CASSLMAAPTDTQYF
TRBD1 TRBJ1-1 once TRBV5-1 TGCGCCAGCAGCCCCGGGACAGAGTCCAGTGACACTGAAGCTTTCTTT CASSPGTESSDTEAFF
TRBD2 TRBJ2-3 - TRBV6-2/TRBV6-3 TGTGCCAGCAGTAAACAACTAGCGGCGCTCTCAGATACGCAGTATTTT CASSKQLAALSDTQYF
- TRBJ2-3 - TRBV6-1 TGTGCCAGCAGTGAATTGCGGCTGGGGCCAGATACGCAGTATTTT CASSELRLGPDTQYF
- TRBJ1-2 - TRBV7-2 TGTGCCAGCAGCCTACGCGACCCTAGGGGTGGCTACACCTTC CASSLRDPRGGYTF
- TRBJ2-1 - TRBV24-1 TGTGCCACCAGTGATTCTGGGCCTCCGTCCTACAATGAGCAGTTCTTC CATSDSGPPSYNEQFF
- TRBJ1-1 - TRBV7-3 TGTGCCAGCAGTAAAGCTTTCTTT CASSKAFF
- TRBJ1-6 - TRBV30 TGTGCCTGGAGTTCGCGTTCGGGGTCATGGAATTCACCCCTCCACTTT CAWSSRSGSWNSPLHF
TRBD2 TRBJ2-2 - TRBV30 TGTGCCTGGAGTGTATCCCCGTACTTGGCGGGAGTGGGCACCGGGGAGCTGTTTTTT CAWSVSPYLAGVGTGELFF